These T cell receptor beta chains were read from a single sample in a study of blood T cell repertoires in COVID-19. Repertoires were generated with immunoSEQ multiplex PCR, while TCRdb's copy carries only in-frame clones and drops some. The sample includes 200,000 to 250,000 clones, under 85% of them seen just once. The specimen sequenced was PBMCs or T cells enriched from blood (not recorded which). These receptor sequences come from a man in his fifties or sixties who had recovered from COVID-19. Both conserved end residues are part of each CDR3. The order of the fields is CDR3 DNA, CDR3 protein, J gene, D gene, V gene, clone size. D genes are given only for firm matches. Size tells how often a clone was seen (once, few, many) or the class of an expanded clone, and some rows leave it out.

cdr3_nt: TGTGCCAGCAGCCCCGGTGGGCGGGGACCTTGGTATGAGCAGTTCTTC
cdr3_aa: CASSPGGRGPWYEQFF
j_call: TRBJ2-1
d_call: -
v_call: TRBV11-1
clone_size: -

cdr3_nt: TGTGCCAGCAGCGTCCGGACAGGGGCCACTGAAGCTTTCTTT
cdr3_aa: CASSVRTGATEAFF
j_call: TRBJ1-1
d_call: TRBD1
v_call: TRBV3-1/TRBV3-2
clone_size: -

cdr3_nt: TGTGCCAGCAGCCGGGGGGGGCGCCCCTACAATGAGCAGTTCTTC
cdr3_aa: CASSRGGRPYNEQFF
j_call: TRBJ2-1
d_call: -
v_call: TRBV14
clone_size: -

cdr3_nt: TGTGCCAGCAGCCAAGATTATTTGTGGCAGGGAAACTATGGCTACACCTTC
cdr3_aa: CASSQDYLWQGNYGYTF
j_call: TRBJ1-2
d_call: -
v_call: TRBV3-1/TRBV3-2
clone_size: -

cdr3_nt: TGTGCCAGCAGTCAGACAGAGAAACTAAAAAACATTCAGTACTTC
cdr3_aa: CASSQTEKLKNIQYF
j_call: TRBJ2-4
d_call: -
v_call: TRBV2
clone_size: -

cdr3_nt: TGTGCTAGCAGCTTAGTAGGGGGCTCCTACAATGAGCAGTTCTTC
cdr3_aa: CASSLVGGSYNEQFF
j_call: TRBJ2-1
d_call: -
v_call: TRBV7-7
clone_size: -

cdr3_nt: TGTGCCAGCAGTGAAGGGTGGCAGAAGTACAATGAGCAGTTCTTC
cdr3_aa: CASSEGWQKYNEQFF
j_call: TRBJ2-1
d_call: -
v_call: TRBV6-1
clone_size: once

cdr3_nt: TGTGCCAGCAGCCCGGGACAGAATTTCTACGAGCAGTACTTC
cdr3_aa: CASSPGQNFYEQYF
j_call: TRBJ2-7
d_call: TRBD1
v_call: TRBV11-2
clone_size: -

cdr3_nt: TGTGCCAGCAGCATTGGACAGAGCTATGGCTACACCTTC
cdr3_aa: CASSIGQSYGYTF
j_call: TRBJ1-2
d_call: -
v_call: TRBV7-2
clone_size: few

cdr3_nt: TGTGCCATCAGTAAGGACAGGGAAGCCTACGAGCAGTACTTC
cdr3_aa: CAISKDREAYEQYF
j_call: TRBJ2-7
d_call: TRBD1
v_call: TRBV10-3
clone_size: few

cdr3_nt: TGTGCCAGCAGCCAAGACTTGGGGGGGCCCGCCTATGGCTACACCTTC
cdr3_aa: CASSQDLGGPAYGYTF
j_call: TRBJ1-2
d_call: -
v_call: TRBV3-1/TRBV3-2
clone_size: -

cdr3_nt: TGTGCCAGCAGTTTAGGCCCCCCGGCACTAAACTATGGCTACACCTTC
cdr3_aa: CASSLGPPALNYGYTF
j_call: TRBJ1-2
d_call: -
v_call: TRBV27
clone_size: -

cdr3_nt: TGTGCCAGCCCCACTGGTCGCAGACTCAATTCACCCCTCCACTTT
cdr3_aa: CASPTGRRLNSPLHF
j_call: TRBJ1-6
d_call: -
v_call: TRBV5-8
clone_size: -

cdr3_nt: TGTGCCAGCAGCGTAGGATCCCGGGACAGGCAGTTCTTC
cdr3_aa: CASSVGSRDRQFF
j_call: TRBJ2-1
d_call: TRBD1
v_call: TRBV9
clone_size: -

cdr3_nt: TGCGCCAGCAGCCCGTGGAGTACAGATACGCAGTATTTT
cdr3_aa: CASSPWSTDTQYF
j_call: TRBJ2-3
d_call: -
v_call: TRBV5-1
clone_size: -

cdr3_nt: TGTGCCAGCAGTCCGACAGGGACGAGCGGCTACACCTTC
cdr3_aa: CASSPTGTSGYTF
j_call: TRBJ1-2
d_call: TRBD1
v_call: TRBV6-5
clone_size: -

cdr3_nt: TGTGCCACCAGTGATTTCGGAGGCAATGAGCAGTTCTTC
cdr3_aa: CATSDFGGNEQFF
j_call: TRBJ2-1
d_call: -
v_call: TRBV24-1
clone_size: -

cdr3_nt: TGTGCCAGCTCGGACGACAGGGGGAGACTCTACACCTTC
cdr3_aa: CASSDDRGRLYTF
j_call: TRBJ1-2
d_call: TRBD1
v_call: TRBV18
clone_size: few

cdr3_nt: TGTGCCAGCAGCGCGAGACAGGGGGCGGATTCACCCCTCCACTTT
cdr3_aa: CASSARQGADSPLHF
j_call: TRBJ1-6
d_call: TRBD1
v_call: TRBV9
clone_size: few

cdr3_nt: TGTGCCAGCAGTTACACCCTACCCACTGAAGCTTTCTTT
cdr3_aa: CASSYTLPTEAFF
j_call: TRBJ1-1
d_call: -
v_call: TRBV6-2/TRBV6-3
clone_size: -

cdr3_nt: TGCGCCAGCAGCTTGAGGCTAGCGGATGAGACCCAGTACTTC
cdr3_aa: CASSLRLADETQYF
j_call: TRBJ2-5
d_call: TRBD2
v_call: TRBV5-1
clone_size: -

cdr3_nt: TGTGCCAGCAGCCCAGCAGGGGCAACTAATGAAAAACTGTTTTTT
cdr3_aa: CASSPAGATNEKLFF
j_call: TRBJ1-4
d_call: -
v_call: TRBV7-9
clone_size: -

cdr3_nt: TGTGCCTGGAGCCACCTACTAGCGGGGCGCACAGATACGCAGTATTTT
cdr3_aa: CAWSHLLAGRTDTQYF
j_call: TRBJ2-3
d_call: TRBD2
v_call: TRBV30
clone_size: -

cdr3_nt: TGCGCCAGCAGGGGACAGGCCAACACTGAAGCTTTCTTT
cdr3_aa: CASRGQANTEAFF
j_call: TRBJ1-1
d_call: TRBD1
v_call: TRBV5-1
clone_size: -

cdr3_nt: TGTGCCAGCAGCACCGGGACAGGCAATCAGCCCCAGCATTTT
cdr3_aa: CASSTGTGNQPQHF
j_call: TRBJ1-5
d_call: TRBD1
v_call: TRBV5-5
clone_size: -

cdr3_nt: TGTGCCAGCACCAGGGGGCCCTATAATTCACCCCTCCACTTT
cdr3_aa: CASTRGPYNSPLHF
j_call: TRBJ1-6
d_call: -
v_call: TRBV21-1
clone_size: -

cdr3_nt: TGTGCCACCAGTGATCCAAGACAGGGCTTTGGCTACACCTTC
cdr3_aa: CATSDPRQGFGYTF
j_call: TRBJ1-2
d_call: TRBD1
v_call: TRBV24-1
clone_size: -

cdr3_nt: TGTGCCAGCGGCCGGGACAGGGGACCCTACGAGCAGTACTTC
cdr3_aa: CASGRDRGPYEQYF
j_call: TRBJ2-7
d_call: TRBD1
v_call: TRBV6-5
clone_size: -

cdr3_nt: TGTGCCAGTAGTACCTTGCGGGGGGGCCGGTACAATGAGCAGTTCTTC
cdr3_aa: CASSTLRGGRYNEQFF
j_call: TRBJ2-1
d_call: TRBD2
v_call: TRBV19
clone_size: -

cdr3_nt: TGTGCCAGCAGCCAAGAAGGAGTAACTGAAGCTTTCTTT
cdr3_aa: CASSQEGVTEAFF
j_call: TRBJ1-1
d_call: -
v_call: TRBV4-2
clone_size: -

cdr3_nt: TGCGCCAGCAGCTTGGCCGGGGTCGGGGGGGCCAGGAATGAGCAGTTCTTC
cdr3_aa: CASSLAGVGGARNEQFF
j_call: TRBJ2-1
d_call: TRBD2
v_call: TRBV5-1
clone_size: -

cdr3_nt: TGTGCCATCAGTGAGAAAGCCGACAGGGAAACTTTCTTT
cdr3_aa: CAISEKADRETFF
j_call: TRBJ1-1
d_call: TRBD1
v_call: TRBV10-3
clone_size: -

cdr3_nt: TGTGCCAGCAGTATACGGGTGGGTGTCAATCAGCCCCAGCATTTT
cdr3_aa: CASSIRVGVNQPQHF
j_call: TRBJ1-5
d_call: -
v_call: TRBV6-2/TRBV6-3
clone_size: -

cdr3_nt: TGCGCCAGCAGTGTCCCAGGGGGCCTGGATTCACCCCTCCACTTT
cdr3_aa: CASSVPGGLDSPLHF
j_call: TRBJ1-6
d_call: TRBD1
v_call: TRBV10-1
clone_size: -

cdr3_nt: TGCGCCAGCAGCTTGGCCGGAGGGGTTGGCACCGGGGAGCTGTTTTTT
cdr3_aa: CASSLAGGVGTGELFF
j_call: TRBJ2-2
d_call: -
v_call: TRBV5-1
clone_size: -

cdr3_nt: TGTGCCAGCAGTTACTCCAGGGGAAACGAGCAGTACTTC
cdr3_aa: CASSYSRGNEQYF
j_call: TRBJ2-7
d_call: -
v_call: TRBV6-5
clone_size: -

cdr3_nt: TGTGCCAGCAGCTTAGGAGTAGCTGGGGCCAACGTCCTGACTTTC
cdr3_aa: CASSLGVAGANVLTF
j_call: TRBJ2-6
d_call: -
v_call: TRBV7-9
clone_size: -

cdr3_nt: TGTGCCAGCAGCAACAAACTAGCGGGGAACACAGATACGCAGTATTTT
cdr3_aa: CASSNKLAGNTDTQYF
j_call: TRBJ2-3
d_call: TRBD2
v_call: TRBV5-4
clone_size: -

cdr3_nt: TGTGCCAGTAGTATCCCGCTGGAGGGTCCAGACTATGGCTACACCTTC
cdr3_aa: CASSIPLEGPDYGYTF
j_call: TRBJ1-2
d_call: -
v_call: TRBV19
clone_size: -